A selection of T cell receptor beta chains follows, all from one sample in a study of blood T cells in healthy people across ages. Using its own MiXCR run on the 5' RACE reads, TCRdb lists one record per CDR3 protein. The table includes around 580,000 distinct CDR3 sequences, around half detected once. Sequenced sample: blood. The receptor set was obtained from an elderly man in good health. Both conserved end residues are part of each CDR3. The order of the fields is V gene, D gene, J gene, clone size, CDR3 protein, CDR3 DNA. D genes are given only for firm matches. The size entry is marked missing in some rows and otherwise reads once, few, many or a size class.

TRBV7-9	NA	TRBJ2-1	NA	CASSSIETGYNEQFF	TGTGCCAGCAGCTCAATCGAAACTGGCTACAATGAGCAGTTCTTC
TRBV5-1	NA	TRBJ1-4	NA	CASSLGARATNEKLFF	TGCGCCAGCAGCCTGGGGGCCAGGGCGACTAATGAAAAACTGTTTTTT
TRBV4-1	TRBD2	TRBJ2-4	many	CASSHPGTSGKNIQYF	TGCGCCAGCAGCCATCCCGGGACTAGCGGCAAAAACATTCAGTACTTC
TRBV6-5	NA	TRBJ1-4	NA	CASGYSILSRVNEKLFF	TGTGCCAGCGGTTACTCGATTCTCAGCAGGGTGAATGAAAAACTGTTTTTT
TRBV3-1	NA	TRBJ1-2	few	CASSPLLGYGYTF	TGTGCCAGCAGCCCCCTGCTAGGGTATGGCTACACCTTC
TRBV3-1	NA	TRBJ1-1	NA	CATTVLGNTEAFF	TGTGCCACTACAGTTCTTGGGAACACTGAAGCTTTCTTT
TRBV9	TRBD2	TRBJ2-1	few	CASSSRGREGNEQFF	TGTGCCAGCAGCTCTCGGGGGAGGGAAGGGAATGAGCAGTTCTTC
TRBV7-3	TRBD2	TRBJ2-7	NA	CASSLRLAGYNEQYF	TGTGCCAGCAGCTTACGACTAGCGGGATACAATGAGCAGTACTTC
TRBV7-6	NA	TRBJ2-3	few	CASSSGDRTDTQYF	TGTGCCAGCAGCTCAGGGGATCGCACAGATACGCAGTATTTT
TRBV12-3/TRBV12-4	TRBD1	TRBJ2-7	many	CASSSRRGLGEQYF	TGTGCCAGCAGTTCCCGCAGGGGGCTGGGCGAGCAGTACTTC
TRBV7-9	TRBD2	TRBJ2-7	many	CASSFSPTGGNEQYF	TGTGCCAGCAGCTTTAGCCCCACCGGGGGGAACGAGCAGTACTTC
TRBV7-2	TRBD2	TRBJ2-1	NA	CASSLAPSGSSYNEQFF	TGTGCCAGCAGCCTAGCGCCTAGCGGGAGCTCCTACAATGAGCAGTTCTTC
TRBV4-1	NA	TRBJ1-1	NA	CASSQDLWSTLNTEAFF	TGCGCCAGCAGCCAAGATTTGTGGAGTACCCTAAACACTGAAGCTTTCTTT
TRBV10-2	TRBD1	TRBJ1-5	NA	CATRTGGAGQPQHF	TGCGCCACCAGGACAGGGGGGGCGGGTCAGCCCCAGCATTTT
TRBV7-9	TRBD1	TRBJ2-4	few	CASSPGTGGTGEQYF	TGTGCCAGCAGCCCTGGGACAGGGGGGACTGGTGAGCAGTACTTC
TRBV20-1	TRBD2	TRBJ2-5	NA	CSARPSGMEAQYF	TGCAGTGCTAGACCAAGCGGGATGGAGGCCCAGTACTTC